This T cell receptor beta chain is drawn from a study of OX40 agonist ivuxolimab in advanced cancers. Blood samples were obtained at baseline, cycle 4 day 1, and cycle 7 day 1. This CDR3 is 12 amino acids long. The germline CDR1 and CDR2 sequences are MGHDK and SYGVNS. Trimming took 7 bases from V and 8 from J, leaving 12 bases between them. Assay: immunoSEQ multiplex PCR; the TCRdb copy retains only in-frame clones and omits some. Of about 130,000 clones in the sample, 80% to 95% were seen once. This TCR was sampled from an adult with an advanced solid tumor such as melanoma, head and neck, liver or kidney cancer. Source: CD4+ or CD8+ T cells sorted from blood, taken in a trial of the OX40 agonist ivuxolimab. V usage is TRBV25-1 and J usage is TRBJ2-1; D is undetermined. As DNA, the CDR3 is TGTGCCAGCACCTCGGGTTGGGATGAGCAGTTCTTC. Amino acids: CASTSGWDEQFF.